The 5 T cell receptor beta chains below all came from one sample that was sequenced in a study of T cell clonality in common variable immunodeficiency. Assay: immunoSEQ multiplex PCR; the TCRdb copy retains only in-frame clones and omits some. The profile covers about 74,000 clones, none occurring a single time. Source material: peripheral blood mononuclear cells. All receptors come from a person between 18 and 75 years old in good health.

This clone was recorded many times. The read comes to an end 3 residues before the CDR3 does, leaving the germline J gene to fill in the end. The rearrangement links TRBV9 to TRBJ2-7; TRBD2 might be the D (5 bases). CDR1 is SGDLS and CDR2 is YYNGEE in the germline V gene. The CDR3 contains 14 residues. V lost 0 bases, J lost 0 bases, and 7 bases lay in between. CDR3 DNA (partial): TGTGCCAGCAGCGTAGCTAGCAGCTCCTACGAG. Its protein product is CASSVASSSYE. In full, the CDR3 is CASSVASSSYEQYF.

In this sample, this clone turned up many times. The CDR3 end falls 3 residues outside the read, so it is completed with the germline J gene. The J gene is TRBJ2-7, the V gene TRBV5-8; 7 positions match TRBD1. V was clipped by 4 bases and J by 4 bases; unmatched bases: 5. This CDR3 is 13 amino acids long. CDR1 SGHTS and CDR2 YDEGEE come from the germline V gene. The CDR3 protein is CASSVLRGYEQYF. The sequenced CDR3 bases are TGTGCCAGCAGCGTACTCAGGGGGTACGAG.

This clone was counted ten times or more. Sequencing ends 3 residues short of the CDR3 end; the germline J gene provides the rest. The V and J genes are TRBV6-2 or TRBV6-3 and TRBJ2-7; tentative D call: TRBD1 (6 bases). Trimming shortened V by 6 bases and J by 6 bases, and 12 bases separated the two germline ends. Per germline, CDR1 MNHEY and CDR2 SVGEGT. This CDR3 region has 12 residues. Incomplete CDR3 DNA: TGTGCCAGCAGGATACAGGGTAGCGAG. Protein: CASRIQGSE. The complete CDR3 reads CASRIQGSEQYF.

This clone was observed many times. Read data end 3 residues before the CDR3 end; the end is taken from the germline J gene. The rearrangement uses TRBV10-2 and TRBJ2-7; D may be TRBD1 (6 bases). The CDR3 sequence is 13 residues long. V was clipped by 4 bases and J by 0 bases, with 7 bases between them. Germline values: CDR1 WSHSY, CDR2 SAAADI. The covered CDR3 bases are TGCGCCAGCAGTGGGGGGCCCTCCTACGAG. Translating it yields CASSGGPSYE. The CDR3 in its entirety is CASSGGPSYEQYF.

This clone occurred many times. The read halts 3 residues ahead of the CDR3 end, with the missing end drawn from the germline J gene. J is TRBJ2-2 and V is TRBV20-1, with TRBD2 matching over 11 bases. Germline CDR1 is DFQATT and CDR2 is SNEGSKA (reference sequence). The junction had 12 bases not matched to a gene; V was cut back by 4 bases and J by 2 bases. The length of the CDR3 is 18 residues. The sequenced CDR3 bases are TGCAGTGCTACCGATTTTCCGGGACTAGCGGCTAACACCGGGGAG. Residues: CSATDFPGLAANTGE. The whole CDR3 sequence is CSATDFPGLAANTGELFF.